This TCR beta chain was documented in a study of blood T cell repertoires in COVID-19. Study details: Both acute and convalescent COVID-19 samples were obtained from the United States, Italy and Spain. From T cells, B-cell-depleted T cells, or PBMCs came the material, which was cDNA or gDNA.

The assay was immunoSEQ multiplex PCR, and TCRdb's table has in-frame clones only and misses some. Here the sample spans roughly 110,000 clones, over 60% being singletons. The sequenced material came from peripheral blood. The source of this sequence is a man between 65 and 85 years old with acute or convalescent COVID-19.

As DNA, the CDR3 is TGTGCCAGCATGGGGCAAAGGGCGGGGGGGCTGGCCCGACCCGGGGAGCTGTTTTTT. Amino acid sequence: CASMGQRAGGLARPGELFF. The chain carries TRBV27 and TRBJ2-2; 9 nucleotides line up with TRBD2. Germline assignment: CDR1 MNHEY and CDR2 SMNVEV (reference sequence). The CDR3 runs 19 residues. The trim removed 7 bases at V and 6 bases at J, leaving 21 bases unmatched.